These 21 T cell receptor beta chains came from one sample sequenced in a study of blood T cell repertoires in COVID-19. Sequenced by immunoSEQ multiplex PCR; TCRdb stores in-frame clones only, minus some. The repertoire has 300,000 or so clones, roughly 90% of them found once; the top ten carry around 2.5%. The specimen sequenced was PBMCs or T cells enriched from blood (not recorded which). The source of these receptors is a man aged 60-69 years who had recovered from COVID-19.

The chain employs TRBV30 and TRBJ1-5; no clear D gene. V was clipped by 5 bases and J by 4 bases, with 12 bases between them. CDR1 is GTSNPN, CDR2 SVGIG, per germline (reference sequence). The CDR3 extends over 13 amino acids. DNA of the CDR3: TGTGCCTGGGCCGACACTCATAATCAGCCCCAGCATTTT. It is translated as CAWADTHNQPQHF. Full variable domain (outside the CDR3, taken from reference TRBV30 and TRBJ1-5): SQTIHQWPATLVQPVGSPLSLECTVEGTSNPNLYWYRQAAGRGLQLLFYSVGIGQISSEVPQNLSASRPQDRQFILSSKKLLLSDSGFYLCAWADTHNQPQHFGDGTRLSIL.

A single count supports this clone. The rearrangement links TRBV19 to TRBJ1-5; 7 bases fit TRBD1. CDR3 length: 15 residues. Trimming cost V 7 bases and J 0 bases; bases outside gene matches: 6. Germline V gene sequence: CDR1 LNHDA, CDR2 SQIVND (reference sequence). CDR3: CASTKDRSSNQPQHF. DNA of the CDR3: TGTGCCAGTACTAAGGACAGGAGTAGCAATCAGCCCCAGCATTTT.

V and J are TRBV11-3 and TRBJ1-1; no clear D gene. The germline V and J ends were trimmed by 2 bases and 1 base, with 8 bases remaining between them. The CDR3 runs 14 residues. Germline V gene lookup returns CDR1 SGHNT and CDR2 YENEEA. The CDR3 nucleotides read TGTGCCAGCAGCTTACCTGGCCCGAACACTGAAGCTTTCTTT. It encodes CASSLPGPNTEAFF.

The chain joins TRBV7-9 to TRBJ2-1, with D perhaps TRBD2 (6 bases). V lost 5 bases to trimming and J lost 8 bases, with 19 bases between them. The CDR3 totals 15 residues. Germline assignment: CDR1 SEHNR and CDR2 FQNEAQ (reference sequence). The CDR3 here is CASSPPGLARDEQFF. The CDR3 DNA sequence: TGTGCCAGCAGCCCACCGGGACTCGCTCGCGATGAGCAGTTCTTC.

In this sample, this clone turned up once. The CDR3 is CASSWGKSSYNSPLHF. Written as DNA, the CDR3 is TGTGCCAGTAGTTGGGGCAAGAGCTCCTATAATTCACCCCTCCACTTT. The genes are TRBV19 and TRBJ1-6; maybe TRBD1 (5 bases). The V and J ends lost 5 bases and 0 bases respectively, with 11 bases between them. The V gene's germline CDR1 is LNHDA and CDR2 SQIVND (reference sequence). The length of the CDR3 is 16 residues. Variable domain in full (rest from reference TRBV19 and TRBJ1-6): DGGITQSPKYLFRKEGQNVTLSCEQNLNHDAMYWYRQDPGQGLRLIYYSQIVNDFQKGDIAEGYSVSREKKESFPLTVTSAQKNPTAFYLCASSWGKSSYNSPLHFGNGTRLTVT.

The chain is built from TRBV3-1 (or the pseudogene TRBV3-2) and TRBJ1-3; D is undetermined. With 4 bases removed from V and 3 bases from J, the gap between germline ends came to 7 bases. The germline V gene has CDR1 LGHDT and CDR2 YNNKEL (reference sequence). The CDR3 loop spans 13 amino acids. In DNA, the CDR3 is TGTGCCAGCAGCCGGGCCGATGGAAACACCATATATTTT. Residues: CASSRADGNTIYF.

This chain links TRBV10-2 with TRBJ1-5; 7 nucleotides align to TRBD1. CDR1 and CDR2 from the germline V gene are WSHSY and SAAADI. V was pared by 6 bases and J by 4 bases, with 6 bases of the junction left unmatched. This CDR3 region has 14 residues. The CDR3 DNA is TGCGCCAGCAGGGGGGACAGCTTAAATCAGCCCCAGCATTTT. It specifies CASRGDSLNQPQHF.

The chain links TRBV30 to TRBJ1-5; 8 nucleotides line up with TRBD1. V dropped 0 bases and J dropped 4; count of bases not matched to a gene: 5. The CDR3 has 15 residues. From germline, CDR1 is GTSNPN and CDR2 SVGIG (reference sequence). The CDR3 sequence is CAWSVPQGANQPQHF. CDR3 DNA: TGTGCCTGGAGTGTACCCCAGGGGGCAAATCAGCCCCAGCATTTT.

The gene calls are TRBV21-1 and TRBJ2-1; the table names TRBD1, a call not compared with the DNA. TRBV21-1 corresponds to a pseudogene. CDR3 length: 15 residues. The CDR3 here is CASSTYSNSYNEQFF. The CDR3 nucleotides read TGTGCCAGCAGCACCTACAGTAACTCCTACAATGAGCAGTTCTTC.

This clone showed up just once. The V gene is TRBV5-1, the J gene TRBJ1-1, with 8 bases matching TRBD1. The CDR3 extends over 14 amino acids. V dropped 4 bases and J dropped 1; count of bases not matched to a gene: 3. The germline V gene has CDR1 SGHRS and CDR2 YFSETQ. CDR3 in amino acids: CASSVGQENTEAFF. CDR3 coding DNA: TGCGCCAGCAGCGTGGGACAGGAGAACACTGAAGCTTTCTTT.

In its sample, this clone was seen a few times. V usage is TRBV6-2 or TRBV6-3 and J usage is TRBJ2-7; TRBD1 agrees at 10 bases. CDR1 MNHEY and CDR2 SVGEGT come from the germline V gene. The CDR3 is 14 amino acids. The V segment lost 6 bases and the J segment 3 bases; nucleotides outside the gene matches: 5. As DNA, the CDR3 is TGTGCCAGCAGCCTGGGACAGGGGATCTACGAGCAGTACTTC. This sequence encodes CASSLGQGIYEQYF.

The chain joins TRBV4-1 to TRBJ1-5; D gene unclear. V shed 0 bases and J shed 9 bases, with 12 bases lying between them. The CDR3 has 14 residues. Germline-derived CDR1 and CDR2 are MGHRA and YSYEKL. This CDR3 reads CASSQDGAGMPQHF. For the CDR3, the DNA is TGCGCCAGCAGCCAAGATGGCGCCGGGATGCCCCAGCATTTT.

About this clone itself: Relative to the germline gene, one junction end is altered; a read error may explain this. The chain combines TRBV5-3 with TRBJ2-1; TRBD2 might be the D (6 bases). TRBV5-3 is marked as an open reading frame, function uncertain. The CDR3 runs to 16 residues. The CDR3 sequence is CARCLGPTSSYNEQFF. The DNA of the CDR3 is TGTGCCAGATGCTTGGGTCCGACTAGTTCATACAATGAGCAGTTCTTC.

The chain recombines TRBV5-1 with TRBJ1-3; 7 bases match TRBD1. Germline loops: CDR1 SGHRS, CDR2 YFSETQ. The CDR3 loop spans 15 amino acids. V trimming: 4 bases; J trimming: 0 bases; junction bases outside the gene matches: 4. The CDR3 spells CASSTTGSSGNTIYF. In nucleotides, the CDR3 is TGCGCCAGCAGCACGACAGGGAGCTCTGGAAACACCATATATTTT.

The chain is built from TRBV11-2 and TRBJ2-7; 7 nucleotides match TRBD2. The V gene end was trimmed by 2 bases and the J gene end by 0 bases; junction bases not matched to a gene: 1. Germline CDR1 reads SGHAT; CDR2 reads FQNNGV. This CDR3 spans 14 amino acids. CDR3 loop: CASSLRTSSYEQYF. For the CDR3, the DNA is TGTGCCAGCAGCTTAAGGACTAGCTCCTACGAGCAGTACTTC.

This clone was observed a handful of times. This chain joins TRBV5-1 and TRBJ2-5; 9 bases line up with TRBD2. CDR1 is SGHRS and CDR2 is YFSETQ in the germline V gene. The CDR3 contains 16 residues. The J segment lost 2 bases and the V segment lost 0 bases, leaving 5 bases of the junction unmatched. The CDR3 DNA follows: TGCGCCAGCAGCTTGGGGTCTAGCGGGGTACAAGAGACCCAGTACTTC. It is translated as CASSLGSSGVQETQYF.

This clone occurred once. V usage is TRBV19 and J usage is TRBJ1-1, with 8 positions matching TRBD1. Germline V gene sequence: CDR1 LNHDA, CDR2 SQIVND (reference sequence). V lost 3 bases and J lost 0; bases outside the gene matches: 3. The length of the CDR3 is 15 residues. Here the CDR3 DNA reads TGTGCCAGTAGTATTAGGGGACAGGTGAACACTGAAGCTTTCTTT. This sequence encodes CASSIRGQVNTEAFF. The full variable domain, in which reference TRBV19 and TRBJ1-1 provide the parts outside the CDR3, is DGGITQSPKYLFRKEGQNVTLSCEQNLNHDAMYWYRQDPGQGLRLIYYSQIVNDFQKGDIAEGYSVSREKKESFPLTVTSAQKNPTAFYLCASSIRGQVNTEAFFGQGTRLTVV.

The CDR3, as DNA: TGTGCCAGCAGTCAAAATGACAGAACTAATTCACCCCTCCACTTT. Its protein is CASSQNDRTNSPLHF. The J gene is TRBJ1-6, the V gene TRBV6-5, with a tentative D call TRBD1 (5 bases). The ends were cut back, 5 bases at V and 6 bases at J, with 14 bases in the middle. This CDR3 region has 15 residues. From germline, CDR1 is MNHEY and CDR2 SVGAGI.

The chain recombines TRBV12-3 or TRBV12-4 with TRBJ1-3; D uncertain. Trimming shortened V by 6 bases and J by 4 bases, and 10 bases separated the two germline ends. The CDR3 consists of 13 residues. This CDR3 reads CASSFTRGNTIYF. DNA of the CDR3: TGTGCCAGCAGCTTCACGAGGGGAAACACCATATATTTT.

The table lists this clone with a count of one. The chain is built from TRBV5-4 and TRBJ2-5; D is ambiguous. Germline lookup yields CDR1 SGHNT and CDR2 YYREEE (reference sequence). Between the trimmed V and J ends, which lost 4 bases and 2 bases, there was a span of 3 bases. The CDR3 spans 11 residues. The CDR3 region is CASSQQETQYF. The CDR3 region has the DNA TGTGCCAGCAGCCAACAAGAGACCCAGTACTTC.

The chain combines TRBV18 with TRBJ1-1; D might be TRBD1 (6 bases). Germline V lookup: CDR1 KGHSH, CDR2 LQKENI. V lost 5 bases, J lost 7 bases, and 20 bases lay in between. The CDR3 length is 15 residues. As DNA, the CDR3 is TGTGCCAGCTCATTCCGGGACACTAACCTCATTGAAGCTTTCTTT. It translates to CASSFRDTNLIEAFF.